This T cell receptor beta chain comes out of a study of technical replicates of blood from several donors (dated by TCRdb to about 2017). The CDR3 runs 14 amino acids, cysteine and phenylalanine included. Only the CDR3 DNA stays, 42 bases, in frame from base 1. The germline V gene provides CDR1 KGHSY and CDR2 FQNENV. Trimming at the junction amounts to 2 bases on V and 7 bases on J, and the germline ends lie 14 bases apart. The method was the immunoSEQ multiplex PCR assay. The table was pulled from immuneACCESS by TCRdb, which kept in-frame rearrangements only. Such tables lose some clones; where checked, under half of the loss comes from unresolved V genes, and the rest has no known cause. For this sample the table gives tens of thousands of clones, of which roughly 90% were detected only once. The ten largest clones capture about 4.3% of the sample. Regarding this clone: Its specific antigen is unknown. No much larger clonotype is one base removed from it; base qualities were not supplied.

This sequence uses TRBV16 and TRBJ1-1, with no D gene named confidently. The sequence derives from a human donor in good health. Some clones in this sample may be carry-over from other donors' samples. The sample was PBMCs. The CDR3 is CASSQLDRGVEAFF. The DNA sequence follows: TGTGCCAGCAGCCAACTCGATCGAGGTGTTGAAGCTTTCTTT.